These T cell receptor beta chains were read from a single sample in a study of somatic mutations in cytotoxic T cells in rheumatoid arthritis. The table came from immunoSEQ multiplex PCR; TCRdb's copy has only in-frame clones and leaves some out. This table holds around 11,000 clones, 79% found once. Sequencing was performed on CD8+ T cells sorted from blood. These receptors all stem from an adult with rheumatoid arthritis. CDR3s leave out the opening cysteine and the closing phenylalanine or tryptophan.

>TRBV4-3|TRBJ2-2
ASSPISTGELF
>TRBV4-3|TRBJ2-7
ASSPGTSGAYEQY
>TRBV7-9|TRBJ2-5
ASTDLQEQETQY
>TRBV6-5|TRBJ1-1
ASSYSNSGTEAF
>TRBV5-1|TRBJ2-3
ASKQDPEGGRTQY
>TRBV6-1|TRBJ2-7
ASSEEGTSAYEQY
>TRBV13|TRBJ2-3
ASSLGLAGGDTQY
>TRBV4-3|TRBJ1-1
ASSRGVYGEGVAF
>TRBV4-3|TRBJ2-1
ASSQVGGGAEQF
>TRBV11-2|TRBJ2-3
ASSFDRAVVGTDTQY
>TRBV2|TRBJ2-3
ASVGTTSRDTQY
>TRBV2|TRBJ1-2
ASSEKAGETDGYT
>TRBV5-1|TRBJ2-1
ASSLFGNPKNEQF
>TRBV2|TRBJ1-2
ASRGSILDYGYT
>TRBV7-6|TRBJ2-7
ASSAGQASYEQY
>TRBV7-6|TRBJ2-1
ASSPQDLRLTIEQF
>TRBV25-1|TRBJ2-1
ASSEWGSGGEQF
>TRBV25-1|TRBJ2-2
ASSERLAGNTGELF
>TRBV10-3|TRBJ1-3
ATGQGNTIY
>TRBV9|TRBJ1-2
ASSADRADYT
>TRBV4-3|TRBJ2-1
ASSQDNAGGLF
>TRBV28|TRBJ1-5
ASSLSGTGLMPQH
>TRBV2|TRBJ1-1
ASSKVRNTEAF
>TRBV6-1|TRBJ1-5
ASSEDVGGGNQPQH
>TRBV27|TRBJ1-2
ASSLSAGSINYGYT
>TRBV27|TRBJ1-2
ASGAESYGYT
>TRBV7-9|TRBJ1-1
ASSPTLNTEAF
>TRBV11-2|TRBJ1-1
ASSLDAKVFTEAF
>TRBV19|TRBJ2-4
ASSIYLLAGEIGDIQY
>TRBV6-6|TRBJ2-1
ASSYLGLAANNEQF
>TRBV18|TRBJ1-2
ASSPGANYGYT
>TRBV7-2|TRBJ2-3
ASRPTSGSGDTQY
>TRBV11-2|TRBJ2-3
ASSLLSEGTDTQY
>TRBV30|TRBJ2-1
AWTGTTLPGSSYNEQF
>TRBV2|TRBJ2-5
ASSVWRGEETQY
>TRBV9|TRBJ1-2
ASSADGGYT
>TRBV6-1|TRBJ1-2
ASGGFLGTDYGYT
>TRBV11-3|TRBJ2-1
ASSLKRVYYNEQF
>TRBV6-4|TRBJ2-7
ASSDRLFGRFNILDEQY
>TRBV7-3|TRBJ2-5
ASSLGRGMETQY
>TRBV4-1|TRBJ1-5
ASSRTGGGTQPQH
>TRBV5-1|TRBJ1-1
ASSRGNTEAF
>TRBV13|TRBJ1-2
ASSLTGGKDGYT
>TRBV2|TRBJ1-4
ARQGIGSEKLF
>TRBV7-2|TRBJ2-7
ASRPPPSGRGIYEQY
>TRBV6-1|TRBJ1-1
ASRSGGLTEAF
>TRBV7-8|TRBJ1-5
ASSLEQGGQPQH